Shown below are 18 T cell receptor beta chains from a single sample sequenced in a study of blood T cell repertoires in COVID-19. The repertoire was sequenced with immunoSEQ multiplex PCR; TCRdb's copy has only in-frame clones and lacks some. The sample carries 200,000 to 250,000 clones, around 89% recorded once. The specimen sequenced was PBMCs or T cells enriched from blood (not recorded which). Receptors were obtained from a woman younger than 35 in a cohort exposed to, infected with or recovered from COVID-19 (not recorded which).

The V gene is TRBV5-4, the J gene TRBJ1-2; D perhaps matches TRBD1 (6 bases). Trimming pared 4 bases from V and 0 bases from J, leaving 16 bases between. The CDR3 spans 16 residues. Germline CDR1 is SGHNT and CDR2 is YYREEE (reference sequence). In DNA, the CDR3 is TGTGCCAGCAGCGAGGACAGTCTTCCGTCTAACTATGGCTACACCTTC. Translated: CASSEDSLPSNYGYTF. The complete variable domain, with remaining parts taken from reference TRBV5-4 and TRBJ1-2, reads ETGVTQSPTHLIKTRGQQVTLRCSSQSGHNTVSWYQQALGQGPQFIFQYYREEENGRGNFPPRFSGLQFPNYSSELNVNALELDDSALYLCASSEDSLPSNYGYTFGSGTRLTVV.

V and J are TRBV4-2 and TRBJ2-1; D is unresolved. Germline V gene lookup returns CDR1 LGHNA and CDR2 YNFKEQ. V dropped 1 base and J dropped 8 bases, with 6 bases sitting between them. This CDR3 region has 12 residues. CDR3 sequence (DNA): TGTGCCAGCAGCCAAGTACGGTATGAGCAGTTCTTC. Its translation: CASSQVRYEQFF.

This clone was detected only a few times. V is TRBV9 and J is TRBJ2-7; 13 nucleotides line up with TRBD2. There are 15 residues in the CDR3. Germline lookup yields CDR1 SGDLS and CDR2 YYNGEE. V lost 4 bases and J lost 4; bases outside the gene matches: 5. CDR3: CASSPRTSGSYEQYF. CDR3 nucleotide sequence: TGTGCCAGCAGCCCCCGGACTAGCGGGAGTTACGAGCAGTACTTC. Combining the CDR3 with reference TRBV9 and TRBJ2-7 gives the whole variable domain DSGVTQTPKHLITATGQRVTLRCSPRSGDLSVYWYQQSLDQGLQFLIQYYNGEERAKGNILERFSAQQFPDLHSELNLSSLELGDSALYFCASSPRTSGSYEQYFGPGTRLTVT.

This clone was counted only a few times. V gene TRBV24-1 combines with J gene TRBJ2-3; maybe TRBD2 (5 bases). CDR3 length equals 14 residues. The germline V gene encodes CDR1 KGHDR and CDR2 SFDVKD. The V end was cut by 6 bases, the J end by 0 bases, with 9 bases between. The CDR3 DNA reads TGTGCCACCAGTTCCCCGGGGAGCACAGATACGCAGTATTTT. Protein: CATSSPGSTDTQYF.

CDR3 region: CASSLRGGTGELFF. For the CDR3, the DNA is TGTGCCAGCAGCTTACGGGGAGGCACCGGGGAGCTGTTTTTT. This rearrangement joins TRBV5-6 to TRBJ2-2, with D possibly TRBD2 on 6 matching bases. Germline V CDR1 and CDR2: SGHDT, YYEEEE. The CDR3 loop spans 14 amino acids. Trimming pared 2 bases from V and 4 bases from J, leaving 9 bases between.

The chain uses TRBV18 and TRBJ2-3; D might be TRBD1 (5 bases). V lost 3 bases to trimming and J lost 4 bases, with 14 bases between them. The CDR3 has 15 amino acids. Germline CDR1 is KGHSH and CDR2 is LQKENI. For the CDR3, the DNA is TGTGCCAGCTCACCGGCAGGGTTGGTGCCAGATACGCAGTATTTT. Amino acids: CASSPAGLVPDTQYF.

The J gene is TRBJ2-3, the V gene TRBV7-4; 7 bases align to TRBD1. The V gene's germline CDR1 is SGHVT and CDR2 SQSDAQ. The CDR3 loop spans 17 amino acids. The ends lost 3 bases at V and 4 bases at J; junction bases unmatched: 13. The CDR3 here is CASSFKPGQARADTQYF. The CDR3 coding sequence is TGTGCCAGCAGCTTTAAACCAGGACAGGCCAGGGCAGATACGCAGTATTTT.

The chain carries TRBV7-3 and TRBJ1-1; TRBD1 might be the D (5 bases). This CDR3 comprises 14 residues. Germline values: CDR1 SGHTA, CDR2 FQGTGA. The V gene lost 6 bases and the J gene lost 1 base, with 12 bases spanning the gap. In DNA, the CDR3 is TGTGCCAGCAGTTACGGGGGTTCGAACACTGAAGCTTTCTTT. Amino acid sequence: CASSYGGSNTEAFF.

The CDR3 loop is CSVGRRGQGNEQFF. The CDR3 DNA reads as TGCAGCGTTGGGCGTAGGGGCCAGGGGAATGAGCAGTTCTTC. The chain couples TRBV29-1 to TRBJ2-1, with a weak D call TRBD1 (6 bases). Trimming left V 4 bases short and J 7 bases short, with 17 bases between. The CDR3 runs to 14 residues. Germline-derived CDR1 and CDR2 are SQVTM and ANQGSEA.

The chain has TRBV4-1 and TRBJ2-1; 9 positions agree with TRBD1. There are 15 residues in the CDR3. V trimming: 4 bases; J trimming: 4 bases; junction bases outside the gene matches: 5. Per germline, CDR1 MGHRA and CDR2 YSYEKL. CDR3 sequence (DNA): TGCGCCAGCAGCCGACCGGGACAGGGTTACAATGAGCAGTTCTTC. It is translated as CASSRPGQGYNEQFF.

This clone has just one count. The chain is built from TRBV5-4 and TRBJ1-1; D gene unclear. Germline CDR1 reads SGHNT; CDR2 reads YYREEE (reference sequence). This CDR3 spans 14 amino acids. Between the trimmed V and J ends, which lost 3 bases and 2 bases, there was a span of 11 bases. The CDR3 DNA reads TGTGCCAGCAGCTCCCCGGGTCTAAACACTGAAGCTTTCTTT. It is translated as CASSSPGLNTEAFF.

The chain joins TRBV6-1 to TRBJ1-4; D remains unclear. The CDR3 is 18 residues long. V dropped 0 bases and J dropped 0 bases, with 14 bases sitting between them. Germline V CDR1 and CDR2: MNHNS, SASEGT. The CDR3, as DNA: TGTGCCAGCAGTGAAGCGCGGGGAGGCTCTGCAACTAATGAAAAACTGTTTTTT. Translated: CASSEARGGSATNEKLFF.

The CDR3 reads CASSSQWVTSTDTQYF. Here the CDR3 DNA reads TGTGCCAGCAGTTCACAGTGGGTTACTAGCACAGATACGCAGTATTTT. V gene TRBV7-6 combines with J gene TRBJ2-3; D is unclear. The CDR3 is made up of 16 amino acids. V dropped 6 bases and J dropped 0 bases, with 16 bases sitting between them. CDR1 is SGHVS, CDR2 FNYEAQ, per germline.

The sample holds a few counts of this clone. The chain uses TRBV10-3 and TRBJ2-1; TRBD1 agrees at 7 bases. The V gene's germline CDR1 is ENHRY and CDR2 SYGVKD. This CDR3 spans 16 amino acids. Germline trimming cut 4 bases from V and 6 bases from J; bases unmatched to any gene: 12. The CDR3 region has the DNA TGTGCCATCAGTGCCCGACAGGGATCCTTATCCAATGAGCAGTTCTTC. Protein product: CAISARQGSLSNEQFF.

The count of this clone is one. The V gene is TRBV11-3, the J gene TRBJ1-1, with 8 bases fitting TRBD1. This CDR3 contains 13 residues. The ends lost 5 bases at V and 5 bases at J; junction bases unmatched: 4. Germline V gene lookup returns CDR1 SGHNT and CDR2 YENEEA. DNA for the CDR3: TGTGCCAGCAGCCTATGGACAGGGACTGAAGCTTTCTTT. This gives the protein CASSLWTGTEAFF.

The chain has TRBV6-1 and TRBJ1-5, with no clear D. Trimming left V 3 bases short and J 5 bases short, with 5 bases between. The germline V gene encodes CDR1 MNHNS and CDR2 SASEGT. The CDR3 length is 12 residues. The CDR3 coding sequence is TGTGCCAGCAGTGACCTATATCAGCCCCAGCATTTT. Amino acids: CASSDLYQPQHF.

This chain uses TRBV10-3 with TRBJ1-2, with 7 nucleotides matching TRBD1. The CDR3 is 12 amino acids. The germline CDR1 and CDR2 sequences are ENHRY and SYGVKD. Trimming removed 8 bases from V and 6 bases from J; junction bases left unmatched: 6. CDR3 DNA sequence: TGTGCCATCGCCGACAGGGAGGATGGCTACACCTTC. Translating gives CAIADREDGYTF.

This chain uses TRBV11-2 with TRBJ1-4; D might be TRBD1 (5 bases). The CDR3 sequence is 15 residues long. CDR1 is SGHAT and CDR2 is FQNNGV in the germline V gene. V was shortened by 5 bases and J by 6 bases, with 16 bases between the two germline ends. In DNA form, the CDR3 reads TGTGCCAGCAGCCCCATGGTAGGGGTGGATGAAAAACTGTTTTTT. Its protein is CASSPMVGVDEKLFF.